Below, one T cell receptor beta chain is given with its context. The sample holds other DNA sequences that translate to the same CDR3. The source of the sample is a study of shared clonotypes between healthy human individuals. This CDR3 has 13 amino acids. Germline values: CDR1 SGHRS, CDR2 YFSETQ. V lost 0 bases and J lost 3, with 4 bases in between. In the original processing: Owing to the provision of junction-only sequences devoid of quality scores by immunoSEQ, filtering differed. Profiling relied on immunoSEQ multiplex PCR, and the TCRdb table lists in-frame clones only, not all of them. From that table come the V and J calls and clone size; the DNA was used to work out D and trimming. The data contain 2.5 million or so clones, approximately 94% of them singletons.

The V gene is TRBV5-1, the J gene TRBJ2-4; D is unclear. This TCR was recovered from a man aged 18-30 years in good health. Sequencing input: naive CD4+ T cells sorted from blood. Subset given: CD45RA+ positively selected. As DNA, the CDR3 is TGCGCCAGCAGCTTGGAGGGCAAAAACATTCAGTACTTC. It encodes CASSLEGKNIQYF.